A single sample gave rise to the 25 T cell receptor beta chains below, sequenced in a study of blood T cells in healthy people across ages. Then a second PCR, running about 6 to 11 cycles, was carried out with a sample-barcoded 5' primer and a J-beta primer mix. MiXCR, run by TCRdb on the 5' RACE reads, gives a single entry per CDR3 protein. The data show 870,000 or so distinct CDR3 sequences, with 29% seen just once and 15% to 20% held by the top ten. Sequenced: blood. The receptors here all came from a woman of 80 years or more in good health.

V gene TRBV20-1 combines with J gene TRBJ2-5, with 7 bases lining up with TRBD2. The ends lost 3 bases at V and 11 bases at J; junction bases unmatched: 15. This CDR3 region has 14 residues. Germline V lookup: CDR1 DFQATT, CDR2 SNEGSKA (reference sequence). CDR3: CSASLAVGPDEQYF. CDR3 nucleotides: TGCAGTGCTAGTCTAGCGGTGGGGCCAGATGAGCAGTACTTC.

With regard to this clonotype: This could be a read error, since a much larger clone is one nucleotide away. The chain joins TRBV5-1 to TRBJ1-5; D is possibly TRBD1 (5 bases). In germline, CDR1 is SGHRS, CDR2 YFSETQ. The CDR3 is 14 residues long. CDR3 in amino acids: CASSLTGDNRPQHF. CDR3 in DNA: TGCGCCAGCAGCTTGACAGGAGACAATCGGCCCCAGCATTTT.

This clonotype was recorded at least ten times. The chain joins TRBV6-2 or TRBV6-3 to TRBJ1-2; 7 nucleotides align to TRBD1. The CDR3 is made up of 15 amino acids. The germline V gene encodes CDR1 MNHEY and CDR2 SVGEGT. V lost 0 bases, J lost 4 bases, and 5 bases stayed unmatched. The chain's CDR3 is CASSYSTGQSYGYTF. CDR3 nucleotides: TGTGCCAGCAGTTACTCCACGGGACAGTCCTATGGCTACACCTTC.

This clonotype was found many times. CDR3 loop: CASRYSGEQFF. The CDR3 bases are TGTGCCAGCAGATACTCGGGTGAGCAGTTCTTC. V usage is TRBV7-8 and J usage is TRBJ2-1; D is ambiguous. Germline CDR1 SGHVS, CDR2 FQNEAQ. V was clipped by 6 bases and J by 9 bases, with 9 bases between them. CDR3 length: 11 residues.

Of note for this clonotype: It may be a read error: a sequence one base away is much more abundant. The V call is TRBV24-1, the J call TRBJ1-2; 8 positions agree with TRBD1. CDR3 length equals 14 residues. CDR1 and CDR2 (germline): KGHDR, SFDVKD. CDR3 protein: CATSDPGQGYGCTF. The CDR3 DNA reads TGTGCCACCAGTGACCCAGGACAGGGTTACGGCTGCACCTTC.

There are many counts of this clonotype. The J gene is TRBJ2-3, the V gene TRBV24-1; 8 nucleotides align to TRBD2. V dropped 10 bases and J dropped 1; count of bases not matched to a gene: 12. Germline values: CDR1 KGHDR, CDR2 SFDVKD. This CDR3 region has 16 residues. The CDR3 here is CATMSKRGTGTDTQYF. CDR3 nucleotide sequence: TGTGCCACTATGAGTAAGCGGGGGACCGGCACAGATACGCAGTATTTT.

This clonotype was observed a handful of times. The chain employs TRBV6-2 or TRBV6-3 and TRBJ2-3; tentatively, D is TRBD2 (7 bases). The V end was cut by 2 bases, the J end by 1 base, with 16 bases between. CDR3 length equals 17 residues. The germline V gene has CDR1 MNHEY and CDR2 SVGEGT. CDR3 in DNA: TGTGCCAGCAGTTACAGGAGGGGGGGCGCCGGCACAGATACGCAGTATTTT. It specifies CASSYRRGGAGTDTQYF.

The chain is built from TRBV14 and TRBJ1-6; the D is unclear. The CDR3 consists of 13 residues. Germline CDR1 is SGHDN and CDR2 is FVKESK. V lost 5 bases and J 9 bases, leaving 11 bases between the germline ends. The DNA of the CDR3 is TGTGCCAGCAGCACAGATGGGGTTTCACCCCTCCACTTT. Its translation is CASSTDGVSPLHF.

In this sample, this clonotype turned up a few times. This chain uses TRBV29-1 with TRBJ1-6; TRBD1 matches at 8 bases. From germline, CDR1 is SQVTM and CDR2 ANQGSEA. This CDR3 has 13 residues. V gave up 5 bases and J gave up 5 bases; unmatched junction bases: 2. The CDR3 nucleotides are TGCAGCGTTAAGACAGGGGATAATTCACCCCTCCACTTT. It translates to CSVKTGDNSPLHF.

In the case of this clonotype: A read error is possible here, since a much larger clone lies one base away. This sequence joins TRBV11-2 and TRBJ2-1, with TRBD2 matching 15 bases. The J call could be wrong; TRBJ2-7 is a better fit for the DNA end. Germline-derived CDR1 and CDR2 are SGHAT and FQNNGV. This CDR3 has 20 residues. CDR3 in DNA: TGTGCCAGCAGCTTAGGTCCGTCGGGACTAGCGGGGGGCTCCTACAATGAGCAGTACTTC. The encoded protein is CASSLGPSGLAGGSYNEQYF.

A word on this clonotype: This may be a read error: a much more frequent sequence differs by one nucleotide. The chain couples TRBV12-3 or TRBV12-4 to TRBJ1-2; D is unclear. This CDR3 spans 14 amino acids. This CDR3 is CASSPSTANCGYTF. The CDR3 DNA sequence: TGTGCCAGCAGTCCCTCAACAGCTAACTGTGGCTACACCTTC.

Concerning this clonotype itself: A much larger clone differs from this one at a single base, so this may be a read error. J is TRBJ2-2 and V is TRBV28; D is ambiguous. V lost 4 bases and J 1 base, leaving 7 bases between the germline ends. The germline V gene has CDR1 MDHEN and CDR2 SYDVKM. The CDR3 has 14 residues. The CDR3 here is CASSYGKNTGELFF. The CDR3 DNA is TGTGCCAGCAGTTACGGCAAGAACACCGGGGAGCTGTTTTTT.

The V and J genes are TRBV3-1 and TRBJ2-7; 11 bases align to TRBD1. The better agreement between TRBJ2-5 and the DNA end casts doubt on the J call. Germline loops: CDR1 LGHDT, CDR2 YNNKEL (reference sequence). The length of the CDR3 is 15 residues. CDR3 protein: CASSQRTGGIETQYF. The CDR3 DNA reads TGTGCCAGCAGCCAAAGGACAGGGGGCATAGAGACCCAGTACTTC.

V and J are TRBV3-1 and TRBJ1-6; 9 bases match TRBD1. The germline V gene has CDR1 LGHDT and CDR2 YNNKEL (reference sequence). Unmatched junction bases numbered 10, after V lost 7 bases and J lost 9 bases. The length of the CDR3 is 15 residues. The DNA for the CDR3 is TGTGCCAGCAACCATCGCATGGACAGGGGTTCACCCCTCCACTTT. Translation gives CASNHRMDRGSPLHF. Complete variable domain (other parts from reference TRBV3-1 and TRBJ1-6): DTAVSQTPKYLVTQMGNDKSIKCEQNLGHDTMYWYKQDSKKFLKIMFSYNNKELIINETVPNRFSPKSPDKAHLNLHINSLELGDSAVYFCASNHRMDRGSPLHFGNGTRLTVT.

This clonotype was recorded many times. The J gene is TRBJ2-5, the V gene TRBV5-1; 9 bases line up with TRBD1. Per the germline V gene, CDR1 is SGHRS and CDR2 is YFSETQ. The trim removed 4 bases at V and 1 base at J, leaving 5 bases unmatched. This CDR3 has 15 amino acids. This CDR3 is CASSLGQGGQETQYF. For the CDR3, the DNA is TGCGCCAGCAGCCTGGGACAGGGAGGCCAAGAGACCCAGTACTTC.

This clonotype has more than one count but fewer than ten. The chain joins TRBV20-1 to TRBJ1-5, with 7 bases that match TRBD1. The CDR3 totals 15 residues. Germline trimming cut 3 bases from V and 0 bases from J; bases unmatched to any gene: 5. CDR1 and CDR2 (germline): DFQATT, SNEGSKA (reference sequence). CDR3 residues: CSASRTGYSNQPQHF. Here the CDR3 DNA reads TGCAGTGCTAGTCGGACAGGATATAGCAATCAGCCCCAGCATTTT.

This clonotype was seen many times. The J gene is TRBJ2-7, the V gene TRBV2; TRBD2 matches at 7 bases. J was trimmed by 6 bases and V by 4 bases; bases with no gene match: 18. Germline CDR1 reads SNHLY; CDR2 reads FYNNEI. The CDR3 runs 17 residues. The CDR3 nucleotides read TGTGCCAGCAGTGTATCCCCAGCGGGGTACCGCGCGGGCGAGCAGTACTTC. Translated: CASSVSPAGYRAGEQYF.

This clonotype was observed at least ten times. The chain couples TRBV5-1 to TRBJ2-5; perhaps TRBD1 as D (5 bases). This CDR3 region has 15 residues. Per the germline V gene, CDR1 is SGHRS and CDR2 is YFSETQ. Trimming took off 2 bases at V and 1 base at J, with 12 bases between the two ends. The CDR3 nucleotides read TGCGCCAGCAGCTTTGGGGCGTCCATCCAAGAGACCCAGTACTTC. Amino acid sequence: CASSFGASIQETQYF.

This clonotype was seen a few times. The chain joins TRBV5-1 to TRBJ1-1; possibly TRBD1 for D (6 bases). Germline-derived CDR1 and CDR2 are SGHRS and YFSETQ. CDR3 length: 16 residues. The ends were cut back, 3 bases at V and 4 bases at J, with 19 bases in the middle. CDR3 in DNA: TGCGCCAGCAGCTACGGGGGTAGGGTGGGGGCCACTGAAGCTTTCTTT. This sequence encodes CASSYGGRVGATEAFF.

This clonotype was seen repeatedly, ten times or more. The V gene is TRBV20-1, the J gene TRBJ2-3; TRBD2 matches 12 bases. Germline CDR1 and CDR2: DFQATT and SNEGSKA (reference sequence). Trimming removed 0 bases from V and 6 bases from J; junction bases left unmatched: 4. The CDR3 length is 15 residues. The chain's CDR3 is CSARETSGGWDTQYF. CDR3 in DNA: TGCAGTGCTAGAGAGACTAGCGGGGGTTGGGATACGCAGTATTTT.

Worth noting for this clonotype: A much larger clone lies a single base off, so this may be a read error. The rearrangement uses TRBV4-1 and TRBJ2-4; 7 nucleotides line up with TRBD2. Germline-derived CDR1 and CDR2 are MGHRA and YSYEKL. This CDR3 has 15 residues. CDR3 residues: CASSQESGAGNIQCF. CDR3 nucleotide sequence: TGCGCCAGCAGCCAAGAGAGCGGGGCCGGGAACATTCAGTGCTTC.

This clonotype was observed a handful of times. The chain recombines TRBV6-5 with TRBJ2-7; 8 positions agree with TRBD2. The germline gives CDR1 MNHEY, CDR2 SVGAGI. V lost 6 bases and J lost 10; bases outside the gene matches: 17. The CDR3 runs 15 residues. Here the CDR3 reads CASRHGLASGAAQYF. CDR3 sequence (DNA): TGTGCCAGCAGACACGGACTAGCCTCTGGGGCCGCCCAGTACTTC.

This clonotype occurred a few times. V is TRBV30 and J is TRBJ2-3; 8 nucleotides match TRBD1. The CDR3 runs to 12 residues. V lost 5 bases to trimming and J lost 5 bases; unmatched junction nucleotides: 3. Germline values: CDR1 GTSNPN, CDR2 SVGIG (reference sequence). Here the CDR3 DNA reads TGTGCCTGGGGACAGGGAGGAGATACGCAGTATTTT. Translating it yields CAWGQGGDTQYF.

Turning to this clonotype: A read error may account for a junction end that differs from germline. This sequence joins TRBV7-9 and TRBJ2-2, with D maybe TRBD2 (5 bases). The CDR3 extends over 11 amino acids. Germline CDR1 SEHNR, CDR2 FQNEAQ (reference sequence). CDR3 amino acids: CASSITGERFF. As DNA, the CDR3 is TGTGCCAGCAGCATAACCGGGGAGCGGTTTTTT.

In this sample, this clonotype turned up many times. The chain employs TRBV6-5 and TRBJ2-7; TRBD1 agrees at 8 bases. Per the germline V gene, CDR1 is MNHEY and CDR2 is SVGAGI. V lost 8 bases, J lost 6 bases, and 12 bases stayed unmatched. This CDR3 spans 14 amino acids. CDR3 residues: CASYSPIQGGEQYF. The CDR3 nucleotides are TGTGCCAGCTATTCCCCAATACAGGGGGGCGAGCAGTACTTC.